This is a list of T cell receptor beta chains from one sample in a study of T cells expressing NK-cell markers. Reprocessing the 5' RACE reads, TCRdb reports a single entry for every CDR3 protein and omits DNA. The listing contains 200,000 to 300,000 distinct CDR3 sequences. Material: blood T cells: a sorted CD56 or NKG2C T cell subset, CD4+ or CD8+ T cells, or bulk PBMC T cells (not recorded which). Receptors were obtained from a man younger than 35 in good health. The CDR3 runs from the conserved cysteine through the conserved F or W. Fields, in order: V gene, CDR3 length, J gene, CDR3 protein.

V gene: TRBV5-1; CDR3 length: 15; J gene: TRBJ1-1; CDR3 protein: CASSKRQGAGTEAFF
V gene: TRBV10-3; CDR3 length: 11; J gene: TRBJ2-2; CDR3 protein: CALQDTGELFF
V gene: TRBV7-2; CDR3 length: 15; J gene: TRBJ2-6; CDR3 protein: CASSHPVAGANVLTF
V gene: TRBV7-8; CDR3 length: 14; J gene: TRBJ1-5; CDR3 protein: CASSDGQGGQPQHF
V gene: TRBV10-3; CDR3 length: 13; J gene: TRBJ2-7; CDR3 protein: CAIRGAVLYEQYF
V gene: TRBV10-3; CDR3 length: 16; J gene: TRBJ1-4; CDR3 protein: CAISESGFTTNEKLFF
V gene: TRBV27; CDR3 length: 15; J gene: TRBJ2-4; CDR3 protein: CASSFSMRGQNIQYF
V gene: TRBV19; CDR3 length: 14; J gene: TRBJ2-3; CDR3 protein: CASTLGGSADTQYF
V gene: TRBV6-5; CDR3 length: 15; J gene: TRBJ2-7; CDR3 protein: CASSYSATGGYEQYF
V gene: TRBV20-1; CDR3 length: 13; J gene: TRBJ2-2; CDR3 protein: CSARRTRTGELFF
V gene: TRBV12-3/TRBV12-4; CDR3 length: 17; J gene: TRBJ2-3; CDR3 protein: CASSLPTGLAGVDTQYF
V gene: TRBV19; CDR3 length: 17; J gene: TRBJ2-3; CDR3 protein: CASSTARQSLHTDTQYF
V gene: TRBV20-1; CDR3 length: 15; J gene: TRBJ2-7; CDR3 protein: CSARDPGTNSYEQYF
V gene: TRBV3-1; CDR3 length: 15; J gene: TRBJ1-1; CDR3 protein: CASSQDGPMNTEAFF
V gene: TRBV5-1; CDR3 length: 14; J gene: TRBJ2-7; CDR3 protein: CASSGGGKKDEQYF
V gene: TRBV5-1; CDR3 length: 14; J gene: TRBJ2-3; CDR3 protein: CASSWDTSTDTQYF
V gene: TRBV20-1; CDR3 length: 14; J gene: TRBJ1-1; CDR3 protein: CSAYLPPQNTEAFF
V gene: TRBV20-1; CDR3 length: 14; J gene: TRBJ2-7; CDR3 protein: CSARDGVAGAVQYF
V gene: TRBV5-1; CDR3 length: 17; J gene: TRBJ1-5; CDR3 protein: CASSLAPGSDSNQPQHF
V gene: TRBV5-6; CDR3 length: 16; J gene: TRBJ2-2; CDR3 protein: CASSFSGRRNTGELFF
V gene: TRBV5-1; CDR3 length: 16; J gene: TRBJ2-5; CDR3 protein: CASSGRSSGSTETQYF
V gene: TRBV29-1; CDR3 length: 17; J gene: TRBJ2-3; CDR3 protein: CSIERERPGGGTDTQYF
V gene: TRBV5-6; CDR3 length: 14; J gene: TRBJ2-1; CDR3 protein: CASSPGISYNEQFF
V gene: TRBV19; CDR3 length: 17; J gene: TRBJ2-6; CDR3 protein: CASSILAVRSGANVLTF
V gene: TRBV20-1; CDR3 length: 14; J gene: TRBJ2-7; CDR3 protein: CSAWTSGISYEQYF
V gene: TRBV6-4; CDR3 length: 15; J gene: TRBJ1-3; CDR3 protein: CASSDSGTAGDTIYF
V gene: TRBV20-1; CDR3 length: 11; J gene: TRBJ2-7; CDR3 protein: CSGLAEHEQYF
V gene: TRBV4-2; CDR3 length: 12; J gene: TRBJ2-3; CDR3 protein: CASNRDDAAQYF
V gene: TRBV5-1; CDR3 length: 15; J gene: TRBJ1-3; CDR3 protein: CASSLGDAGGNTIYF
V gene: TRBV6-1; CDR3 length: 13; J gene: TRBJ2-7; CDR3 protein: CASSEAHREEQYF
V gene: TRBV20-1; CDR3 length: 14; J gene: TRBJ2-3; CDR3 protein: CSARDRLAGVTQYF
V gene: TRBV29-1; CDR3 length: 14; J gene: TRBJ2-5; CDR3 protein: CSVEDPRGQETQYF
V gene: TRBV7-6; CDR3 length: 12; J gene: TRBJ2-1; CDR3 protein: CASSLALDEQFF
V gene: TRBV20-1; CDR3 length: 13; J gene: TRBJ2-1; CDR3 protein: CSARVIQGAHTFF
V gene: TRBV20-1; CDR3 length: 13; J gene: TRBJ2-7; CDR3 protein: CSALETGAHEQYF
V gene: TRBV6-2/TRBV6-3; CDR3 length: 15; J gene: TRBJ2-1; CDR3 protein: CASSFSGRPPHEQFF
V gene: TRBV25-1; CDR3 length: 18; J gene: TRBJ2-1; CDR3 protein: CASSETTAEVSSYNEQFF
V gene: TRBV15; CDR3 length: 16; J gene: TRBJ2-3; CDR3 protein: CATSGPQGGFTDTQYF
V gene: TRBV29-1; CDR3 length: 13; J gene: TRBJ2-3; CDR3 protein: CSVRLVLSDTQYF
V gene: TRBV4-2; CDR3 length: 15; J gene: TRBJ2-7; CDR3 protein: CASSQELADTYEQYF
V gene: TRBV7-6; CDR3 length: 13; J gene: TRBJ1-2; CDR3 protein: CASTQGPAYGYTF
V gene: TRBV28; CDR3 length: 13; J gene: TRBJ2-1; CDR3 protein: CASVQGNDNEQFF
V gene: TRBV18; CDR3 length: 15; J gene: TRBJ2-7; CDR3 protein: CASSPSFAGSYEQYF
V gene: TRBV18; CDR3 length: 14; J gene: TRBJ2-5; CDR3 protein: CASSGRAPQETQYF
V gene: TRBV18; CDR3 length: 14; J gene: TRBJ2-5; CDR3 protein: CASSPLTSGETQYF
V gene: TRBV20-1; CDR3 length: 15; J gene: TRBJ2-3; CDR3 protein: CSARVAGSYTDTQYF
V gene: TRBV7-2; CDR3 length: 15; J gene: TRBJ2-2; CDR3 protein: CASSLPRSNTGELFF
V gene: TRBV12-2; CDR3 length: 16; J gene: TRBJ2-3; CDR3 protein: CASRLVRQGETDTQYF
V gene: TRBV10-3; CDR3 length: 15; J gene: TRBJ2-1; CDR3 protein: CAISGDGTGFDEQFF
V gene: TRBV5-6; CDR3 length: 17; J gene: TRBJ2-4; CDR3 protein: CASSGTGAFGAKNIQYF
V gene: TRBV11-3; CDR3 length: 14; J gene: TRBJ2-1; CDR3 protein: CASSRSGSSVEQFF
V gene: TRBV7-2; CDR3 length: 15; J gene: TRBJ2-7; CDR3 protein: CASTSAAGGGYEQYF